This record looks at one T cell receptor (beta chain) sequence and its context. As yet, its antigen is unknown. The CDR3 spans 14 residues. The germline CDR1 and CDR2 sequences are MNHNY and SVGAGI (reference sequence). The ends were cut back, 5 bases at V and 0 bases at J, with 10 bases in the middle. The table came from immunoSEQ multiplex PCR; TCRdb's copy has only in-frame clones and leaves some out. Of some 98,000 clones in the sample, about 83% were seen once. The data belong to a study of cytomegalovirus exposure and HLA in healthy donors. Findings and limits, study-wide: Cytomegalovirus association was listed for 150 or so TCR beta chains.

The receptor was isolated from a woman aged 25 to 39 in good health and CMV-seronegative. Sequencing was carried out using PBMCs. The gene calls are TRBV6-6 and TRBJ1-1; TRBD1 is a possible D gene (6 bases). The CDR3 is CASSQQGMNTEAFF. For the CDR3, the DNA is TGTGCCAGCAGTCAACAGGGCATGAACACTGAAGCTTTCTTT.